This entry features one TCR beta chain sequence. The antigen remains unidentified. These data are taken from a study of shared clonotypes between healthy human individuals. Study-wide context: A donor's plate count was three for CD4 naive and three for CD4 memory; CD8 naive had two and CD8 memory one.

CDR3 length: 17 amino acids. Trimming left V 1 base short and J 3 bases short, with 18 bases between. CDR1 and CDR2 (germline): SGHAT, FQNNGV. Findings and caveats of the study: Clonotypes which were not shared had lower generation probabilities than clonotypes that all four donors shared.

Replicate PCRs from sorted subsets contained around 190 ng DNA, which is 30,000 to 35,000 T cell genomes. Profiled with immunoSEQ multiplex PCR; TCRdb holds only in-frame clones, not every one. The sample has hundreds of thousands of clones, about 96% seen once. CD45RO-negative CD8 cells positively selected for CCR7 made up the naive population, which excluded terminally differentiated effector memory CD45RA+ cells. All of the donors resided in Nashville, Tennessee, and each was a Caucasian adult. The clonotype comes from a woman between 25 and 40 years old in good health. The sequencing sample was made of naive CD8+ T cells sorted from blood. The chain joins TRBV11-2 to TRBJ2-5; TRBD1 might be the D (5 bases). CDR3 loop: CASSLGFVRKGEETQYF. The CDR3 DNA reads TGTGCCAGCAGCTTAGGATTTGTCAGGAAAGGGGAAGAGACCCAGTACTTC.